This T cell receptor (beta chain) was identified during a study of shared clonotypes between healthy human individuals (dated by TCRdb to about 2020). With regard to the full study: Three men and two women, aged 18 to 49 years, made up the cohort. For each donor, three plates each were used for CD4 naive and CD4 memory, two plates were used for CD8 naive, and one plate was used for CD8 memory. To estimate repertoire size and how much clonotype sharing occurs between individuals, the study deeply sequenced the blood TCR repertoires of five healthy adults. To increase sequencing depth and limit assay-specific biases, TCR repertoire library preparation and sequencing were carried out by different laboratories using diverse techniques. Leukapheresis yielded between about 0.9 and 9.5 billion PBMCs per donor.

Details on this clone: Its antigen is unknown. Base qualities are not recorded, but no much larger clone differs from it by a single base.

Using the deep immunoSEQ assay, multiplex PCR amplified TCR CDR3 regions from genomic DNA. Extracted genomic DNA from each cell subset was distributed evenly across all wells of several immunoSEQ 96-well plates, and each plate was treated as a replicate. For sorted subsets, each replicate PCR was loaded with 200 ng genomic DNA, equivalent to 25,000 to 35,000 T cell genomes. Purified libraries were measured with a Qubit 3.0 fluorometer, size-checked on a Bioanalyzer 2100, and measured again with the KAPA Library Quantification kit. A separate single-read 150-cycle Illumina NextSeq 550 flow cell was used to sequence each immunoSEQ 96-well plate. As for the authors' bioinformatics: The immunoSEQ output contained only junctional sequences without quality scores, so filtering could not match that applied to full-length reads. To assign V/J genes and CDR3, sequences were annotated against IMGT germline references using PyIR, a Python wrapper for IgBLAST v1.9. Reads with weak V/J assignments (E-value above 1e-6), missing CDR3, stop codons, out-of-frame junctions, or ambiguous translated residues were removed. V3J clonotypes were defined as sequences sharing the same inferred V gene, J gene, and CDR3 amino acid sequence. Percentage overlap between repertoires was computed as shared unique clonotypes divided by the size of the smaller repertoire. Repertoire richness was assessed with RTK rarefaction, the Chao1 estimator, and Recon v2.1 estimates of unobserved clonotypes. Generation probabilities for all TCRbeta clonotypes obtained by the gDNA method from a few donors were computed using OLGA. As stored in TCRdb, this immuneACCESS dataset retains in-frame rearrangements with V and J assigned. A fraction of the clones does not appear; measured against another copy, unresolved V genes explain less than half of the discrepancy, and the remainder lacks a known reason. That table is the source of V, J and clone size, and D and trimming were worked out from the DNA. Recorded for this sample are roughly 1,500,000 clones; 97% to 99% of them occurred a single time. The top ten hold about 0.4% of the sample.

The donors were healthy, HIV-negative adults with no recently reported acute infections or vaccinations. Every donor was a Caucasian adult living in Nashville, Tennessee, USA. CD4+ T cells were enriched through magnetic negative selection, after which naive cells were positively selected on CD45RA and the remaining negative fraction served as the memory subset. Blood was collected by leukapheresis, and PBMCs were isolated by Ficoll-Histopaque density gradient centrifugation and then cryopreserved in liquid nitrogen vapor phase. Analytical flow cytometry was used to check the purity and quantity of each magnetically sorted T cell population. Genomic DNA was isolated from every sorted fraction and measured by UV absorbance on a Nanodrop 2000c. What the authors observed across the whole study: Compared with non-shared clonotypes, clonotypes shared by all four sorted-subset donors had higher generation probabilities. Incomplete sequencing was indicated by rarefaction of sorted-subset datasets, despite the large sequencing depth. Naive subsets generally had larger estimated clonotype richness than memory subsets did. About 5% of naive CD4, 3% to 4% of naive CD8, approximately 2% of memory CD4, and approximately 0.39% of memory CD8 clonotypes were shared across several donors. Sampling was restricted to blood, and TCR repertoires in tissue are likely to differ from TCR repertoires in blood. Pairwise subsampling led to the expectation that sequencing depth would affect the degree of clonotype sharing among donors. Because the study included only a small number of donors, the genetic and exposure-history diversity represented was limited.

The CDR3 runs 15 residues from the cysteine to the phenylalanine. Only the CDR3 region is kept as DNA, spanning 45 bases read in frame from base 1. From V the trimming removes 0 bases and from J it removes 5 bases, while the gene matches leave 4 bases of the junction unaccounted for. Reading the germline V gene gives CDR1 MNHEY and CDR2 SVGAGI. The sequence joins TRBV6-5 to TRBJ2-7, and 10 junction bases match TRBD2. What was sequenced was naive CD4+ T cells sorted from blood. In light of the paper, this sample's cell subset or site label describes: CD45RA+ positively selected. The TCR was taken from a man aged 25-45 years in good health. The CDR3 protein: CASSYSSGRADEQYF. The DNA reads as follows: TGTGCCAGCAGTTACTCAAGCGGGAGGGCGGACGAGCAGTACTTC.